In this sample, the clone carrying this T cell receptor beta chain turned up many times. Antigen unknown. The sample originates from a study of CD8 T cells in ankylosing spondylitis. One entry per CDR3 protein results from TCRdb running MiXCR on the 5' RACE reads. The sample lists about 210,000 distinct CDR3 sequences, approximately 7.4% seen once, with 13% to 15% in the top ten. V lost 4 bases and J 8 bases, leaving 12 bases between the germline ends. The CDR3 contains 13 residues. Per germline, CDR1 SEHNR and CDR2 FQNEAQ (reference sequence). Study findings and constraints: A TCR beta motif of about eight highly homologous variants seemed to mark ankylosing spondylitis blood.

Sequencing used blood, either unsorted or a sorted T cell fraction (not recorded which). The TCR was taken from a male donor with ankylosing spondylitis. The chain couples TRBV7-9 to TRBJ2-1; D remains ambiguous. The chain's CDR3 is CASSSRLSDEQFF. Here the CDR3 DNA reads TGTGCCAGCAGCTCGCGCCTGAGTGATGAGCAGTTCTTC.